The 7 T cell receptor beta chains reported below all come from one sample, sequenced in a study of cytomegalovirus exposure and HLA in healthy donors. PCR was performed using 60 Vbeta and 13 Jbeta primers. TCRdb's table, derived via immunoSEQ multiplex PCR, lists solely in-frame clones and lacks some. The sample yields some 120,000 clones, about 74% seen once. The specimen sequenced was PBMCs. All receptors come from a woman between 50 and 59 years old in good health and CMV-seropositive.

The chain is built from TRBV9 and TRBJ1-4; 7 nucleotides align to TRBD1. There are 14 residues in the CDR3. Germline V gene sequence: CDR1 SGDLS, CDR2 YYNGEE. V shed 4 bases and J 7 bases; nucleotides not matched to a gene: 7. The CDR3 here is CASSPGGWSEKLFF. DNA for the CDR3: TGTGCCAGCAGCCCAGGGGGGTGGAGTGAAAAACTGTTTTTT.

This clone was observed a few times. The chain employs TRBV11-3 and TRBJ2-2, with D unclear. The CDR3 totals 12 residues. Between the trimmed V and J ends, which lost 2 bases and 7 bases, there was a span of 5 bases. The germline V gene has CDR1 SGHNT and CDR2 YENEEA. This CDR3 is CASSLFFGELFF. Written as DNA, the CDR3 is TGTGCCAGCAGCTTATTCTTCGGGGAGCTGTTTTTT. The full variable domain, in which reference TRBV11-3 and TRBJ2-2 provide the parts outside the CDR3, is EAGVVQSPRYKIIEKKQPVAFWCNPISGHNTLYWYLQNLGQGPELLIRYENEEAVDDSQLPKDRFSAERLKGVDSTLKIQPAELGDSAVYLCASSLFFGELFFGEGSRLTVL.

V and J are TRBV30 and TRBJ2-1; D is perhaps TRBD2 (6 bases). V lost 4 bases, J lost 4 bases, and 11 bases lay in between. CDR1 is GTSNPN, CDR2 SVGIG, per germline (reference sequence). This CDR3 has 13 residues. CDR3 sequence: CAWIKGGYNEQFF. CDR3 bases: TGTGCCTGGATTAAAGGAGGGTACAATGAGCAGTTCTTC.

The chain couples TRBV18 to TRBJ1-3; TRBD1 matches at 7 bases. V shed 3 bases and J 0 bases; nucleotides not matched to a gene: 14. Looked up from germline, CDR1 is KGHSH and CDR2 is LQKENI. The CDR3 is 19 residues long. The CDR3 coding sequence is TGTGCCAGCTCACCCCAACGTTTACAGGGGTTGAGCTCTGGAAACACCATATATTTT. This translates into CASSPQRLQGLSSGNTIYF.

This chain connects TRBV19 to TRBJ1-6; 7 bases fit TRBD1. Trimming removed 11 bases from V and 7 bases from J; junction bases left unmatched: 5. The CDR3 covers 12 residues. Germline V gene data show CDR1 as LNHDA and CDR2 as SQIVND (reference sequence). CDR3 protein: CASRDSNSPLHF. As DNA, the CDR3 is TGTGCCTCCCGGGACAGCAATTCACCCCTCCACTTT.

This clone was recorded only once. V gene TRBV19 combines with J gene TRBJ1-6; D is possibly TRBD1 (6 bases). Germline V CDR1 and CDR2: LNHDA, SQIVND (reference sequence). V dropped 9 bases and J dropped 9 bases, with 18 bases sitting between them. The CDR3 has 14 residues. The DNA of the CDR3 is TGTGCCAGCCAGATAGGGACACCCAGTTCACCCCTCCACTTT. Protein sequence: CASQIGTPSSPLHF. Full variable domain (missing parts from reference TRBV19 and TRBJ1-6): DGGITQSPKYLFRKEGQNVTLSCEQNLNHDAMYWYRQDPGQGLRLIYYSQIVNDFQKGDIAEGYSVSREKKESFPLTVTSAQKNPTAFYLCASQIGTPSSPLHFGNGTRLTVT.

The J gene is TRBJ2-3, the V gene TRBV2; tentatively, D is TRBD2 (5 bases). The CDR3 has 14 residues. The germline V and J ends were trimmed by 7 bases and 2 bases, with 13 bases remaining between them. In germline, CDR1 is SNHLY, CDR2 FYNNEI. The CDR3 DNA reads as TGTGCCAGCATACGGGATTTCCTCACAGATACGCAGTATTTT. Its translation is CASIRDFLTDTQYF.